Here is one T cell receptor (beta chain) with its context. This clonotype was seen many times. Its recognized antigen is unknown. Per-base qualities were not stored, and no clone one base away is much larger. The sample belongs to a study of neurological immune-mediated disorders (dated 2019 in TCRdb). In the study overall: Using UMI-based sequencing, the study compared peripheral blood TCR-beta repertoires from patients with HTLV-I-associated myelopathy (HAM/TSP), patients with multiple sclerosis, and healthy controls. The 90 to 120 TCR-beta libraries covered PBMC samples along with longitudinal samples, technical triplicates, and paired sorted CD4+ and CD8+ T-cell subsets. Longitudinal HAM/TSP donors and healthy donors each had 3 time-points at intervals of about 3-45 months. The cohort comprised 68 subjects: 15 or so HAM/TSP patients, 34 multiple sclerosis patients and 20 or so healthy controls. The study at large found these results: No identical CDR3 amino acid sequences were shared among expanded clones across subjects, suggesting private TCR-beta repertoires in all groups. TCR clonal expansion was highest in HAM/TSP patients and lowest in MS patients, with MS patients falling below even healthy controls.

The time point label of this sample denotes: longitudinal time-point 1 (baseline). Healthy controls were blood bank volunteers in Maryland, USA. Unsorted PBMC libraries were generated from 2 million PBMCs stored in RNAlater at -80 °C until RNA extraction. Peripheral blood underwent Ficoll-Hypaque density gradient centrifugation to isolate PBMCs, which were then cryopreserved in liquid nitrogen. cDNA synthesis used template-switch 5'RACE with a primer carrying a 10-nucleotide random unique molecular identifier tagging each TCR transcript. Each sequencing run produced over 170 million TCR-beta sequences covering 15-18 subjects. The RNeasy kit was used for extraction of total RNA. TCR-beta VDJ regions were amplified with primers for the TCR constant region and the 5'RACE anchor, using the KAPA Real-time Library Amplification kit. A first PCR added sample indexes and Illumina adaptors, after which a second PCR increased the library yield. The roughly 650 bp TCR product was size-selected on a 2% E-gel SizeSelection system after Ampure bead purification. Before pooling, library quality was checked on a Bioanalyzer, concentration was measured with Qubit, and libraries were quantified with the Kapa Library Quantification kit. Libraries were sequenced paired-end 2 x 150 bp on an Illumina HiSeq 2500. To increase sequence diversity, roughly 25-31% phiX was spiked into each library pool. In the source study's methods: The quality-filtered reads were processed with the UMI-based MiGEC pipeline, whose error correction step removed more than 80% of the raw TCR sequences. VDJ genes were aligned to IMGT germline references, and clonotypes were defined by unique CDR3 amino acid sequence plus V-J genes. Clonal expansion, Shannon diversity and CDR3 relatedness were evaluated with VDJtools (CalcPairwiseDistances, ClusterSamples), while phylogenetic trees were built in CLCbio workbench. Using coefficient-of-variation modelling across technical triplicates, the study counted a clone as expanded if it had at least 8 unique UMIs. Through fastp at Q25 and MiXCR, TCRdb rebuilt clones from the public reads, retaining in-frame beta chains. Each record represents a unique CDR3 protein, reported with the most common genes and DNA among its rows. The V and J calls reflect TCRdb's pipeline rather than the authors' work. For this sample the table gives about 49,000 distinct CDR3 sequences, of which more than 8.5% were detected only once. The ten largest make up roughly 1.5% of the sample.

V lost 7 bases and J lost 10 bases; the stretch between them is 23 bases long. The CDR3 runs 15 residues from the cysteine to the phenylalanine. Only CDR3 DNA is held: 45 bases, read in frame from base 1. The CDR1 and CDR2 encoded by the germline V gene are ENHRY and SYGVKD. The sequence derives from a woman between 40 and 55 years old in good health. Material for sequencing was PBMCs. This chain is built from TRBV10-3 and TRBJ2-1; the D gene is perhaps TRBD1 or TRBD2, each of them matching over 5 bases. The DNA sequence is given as TGTGCCATCACGTCCGGGACCCTCCCCGTCGTGGAGCAGTTCTTC. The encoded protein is CAITSGTLPVVEQFF.